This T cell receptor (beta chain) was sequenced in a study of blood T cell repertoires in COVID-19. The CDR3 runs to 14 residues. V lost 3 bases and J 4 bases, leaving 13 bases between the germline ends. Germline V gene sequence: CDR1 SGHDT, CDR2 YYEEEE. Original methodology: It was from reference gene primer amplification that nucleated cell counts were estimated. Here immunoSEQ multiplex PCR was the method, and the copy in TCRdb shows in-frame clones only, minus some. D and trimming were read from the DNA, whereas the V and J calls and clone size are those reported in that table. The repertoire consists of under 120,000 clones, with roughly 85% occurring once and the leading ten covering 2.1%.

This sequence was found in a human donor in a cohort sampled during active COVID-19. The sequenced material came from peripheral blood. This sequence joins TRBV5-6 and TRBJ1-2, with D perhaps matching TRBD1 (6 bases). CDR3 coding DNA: TGTGCCAGCAGCTCTCGGGACAAGCCCTATGGCTACACCTTC. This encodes CASSSRDKPYGYTF.